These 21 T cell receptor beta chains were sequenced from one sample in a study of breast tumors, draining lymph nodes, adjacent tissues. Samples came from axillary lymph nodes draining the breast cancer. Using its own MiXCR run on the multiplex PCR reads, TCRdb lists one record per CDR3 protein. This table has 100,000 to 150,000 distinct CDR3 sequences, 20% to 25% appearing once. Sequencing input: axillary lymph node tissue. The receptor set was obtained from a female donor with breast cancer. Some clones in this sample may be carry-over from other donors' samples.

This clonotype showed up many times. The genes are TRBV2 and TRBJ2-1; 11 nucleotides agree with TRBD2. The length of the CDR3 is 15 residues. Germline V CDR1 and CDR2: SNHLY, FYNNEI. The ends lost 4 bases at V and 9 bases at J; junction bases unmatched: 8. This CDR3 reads CASSAATSGTSEQFF. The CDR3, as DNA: TGTGCCAGCAGTGCGGCGACTAGCGGGACAAGTGAGCAGTTCTTC.

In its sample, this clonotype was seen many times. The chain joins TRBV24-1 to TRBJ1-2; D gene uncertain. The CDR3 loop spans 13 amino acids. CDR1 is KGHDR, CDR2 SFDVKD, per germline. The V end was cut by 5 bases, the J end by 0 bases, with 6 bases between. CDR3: CATSASSNYGYTF. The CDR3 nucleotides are TGTGCCACCAGTGCGAGTTCTAACTATGGCTACACCTTC.

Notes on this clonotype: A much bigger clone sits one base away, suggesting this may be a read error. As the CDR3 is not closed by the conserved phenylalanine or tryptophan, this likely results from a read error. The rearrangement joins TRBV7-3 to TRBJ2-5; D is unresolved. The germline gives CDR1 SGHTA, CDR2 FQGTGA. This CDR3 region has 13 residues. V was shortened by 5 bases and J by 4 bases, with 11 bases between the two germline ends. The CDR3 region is CASSPGGIETQYS. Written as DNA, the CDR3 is TGTGCCAGCAGCCCGGGTGGGATAGAGACCCAGTACTCC.

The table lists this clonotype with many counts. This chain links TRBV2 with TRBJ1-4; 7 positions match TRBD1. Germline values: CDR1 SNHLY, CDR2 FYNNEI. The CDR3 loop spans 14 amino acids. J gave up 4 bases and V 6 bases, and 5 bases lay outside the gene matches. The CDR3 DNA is TGTGCCAGCAGCAGACAGGGCGGTAATGAAAAACTGTTTTTT. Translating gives CASSRQGGNEKLFF.

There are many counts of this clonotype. CDR3 region: CSARMAVDQETQYF. The CDR3 DNA reads TGCAGTGCTAGGATGGCGGTGGATCAAGAGACCCAGTACTTC. The chain combines TRBV20-1 with TRBJ2-5, with unresolved D. Germline assignment: CDR1 DFQATT and CDR2 SNEGSKA (reference sequence). Trimming left V 3 bases short and J 2 bases short, with 13 bases between. The CDR3 totals 14 residues.

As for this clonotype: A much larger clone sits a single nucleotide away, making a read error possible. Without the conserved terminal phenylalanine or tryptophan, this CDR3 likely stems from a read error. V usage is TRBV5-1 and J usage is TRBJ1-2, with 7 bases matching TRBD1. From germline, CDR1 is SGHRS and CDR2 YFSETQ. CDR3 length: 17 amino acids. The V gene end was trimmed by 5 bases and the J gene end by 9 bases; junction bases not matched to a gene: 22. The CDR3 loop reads CASRGDRDGGPGFRYTI. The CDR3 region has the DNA TGCGCCAGCAGAGGAGACAGGGACGGCGGTCCGGGCTTTCGCTACACCATC.

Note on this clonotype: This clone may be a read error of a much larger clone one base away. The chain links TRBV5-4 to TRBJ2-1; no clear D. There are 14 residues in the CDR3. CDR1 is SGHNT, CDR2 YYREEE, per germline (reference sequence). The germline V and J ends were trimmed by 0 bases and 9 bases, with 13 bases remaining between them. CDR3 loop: CASSLGLRNSEQFF. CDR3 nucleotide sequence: TGTGCCAGCAGCTTGGGACTTCGCAACAGTGAGCAGTTCTTC.

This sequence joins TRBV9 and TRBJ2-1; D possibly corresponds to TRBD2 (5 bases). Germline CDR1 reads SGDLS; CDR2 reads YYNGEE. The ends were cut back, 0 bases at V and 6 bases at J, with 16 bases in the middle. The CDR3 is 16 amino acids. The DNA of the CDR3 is TGTGCCAGCAGCGTAGAGGTCGGGTTTCGGGGCAATGAGCAGTTCTTC. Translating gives CASSVEVGFRGNEQFF.

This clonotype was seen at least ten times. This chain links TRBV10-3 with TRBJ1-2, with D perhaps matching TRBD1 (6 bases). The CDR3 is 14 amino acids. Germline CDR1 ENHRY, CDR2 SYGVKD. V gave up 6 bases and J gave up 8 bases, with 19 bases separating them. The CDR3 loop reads CAISGLGAGGGYTF. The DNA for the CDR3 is TGTGCCATCAGCGGGCTGGGGGCGGGTGGAGGCTACACCTTC.

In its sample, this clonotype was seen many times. The CDR3 sequence is CASSLLTGAPDTQYF. CDR3 DNA: TGCGCCAGCAGCTTGCTCACAGGTGCTCCAGATACGCAGTATTTT. This chain connects TRBV5-1 to TRBJ2-3; D may be TRBD1 (5 bases). The ends were cut back, 1 base at V and 4 bases at J, with 13 bases in the middle. This CDR3 spans 15 amino acids. CDR1 SGHRS and CDR2 YFSETQ come from the germline V gene.

CDR3 residues: CASSLLILTEATNEKLFF. CDR3 nucleotide sequence: TGTGCCAGCTCACTACTGATACTGACAGAAGCAACTAATGAAAAACTGTTTTTT. V gene TRBV18 combines with J gene TRBJ1-4, with D tentatively TRBD1 (5 bases). This CDR3 comprises 18 residues. Germline values: CDR1 KGHSH, CDR2 LQKENI. V was pared by 4 bases and J by 0 bases, with 18 bases between. Variable domain in full (rest from reference TRBV18 and TRBJ1-4): NAGVMQNPRHLVRRRGQEARLRCSPMKGHSHVYWYRQLPEEGLKFMVYLQKENIIDESGMPKERFSAEFPKEGPSILRIQQVVRGDSAAYFCASSLLILTEATNEKLFFGSGTQLSVL.

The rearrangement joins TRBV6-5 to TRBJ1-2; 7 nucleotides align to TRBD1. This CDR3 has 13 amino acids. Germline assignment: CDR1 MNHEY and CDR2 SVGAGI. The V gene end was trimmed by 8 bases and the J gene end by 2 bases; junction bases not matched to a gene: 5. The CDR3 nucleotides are TGTGCCAGCGGAGCGACAGGGAACTATGGCTACACCTTC. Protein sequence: CASGATGNYGYTF.

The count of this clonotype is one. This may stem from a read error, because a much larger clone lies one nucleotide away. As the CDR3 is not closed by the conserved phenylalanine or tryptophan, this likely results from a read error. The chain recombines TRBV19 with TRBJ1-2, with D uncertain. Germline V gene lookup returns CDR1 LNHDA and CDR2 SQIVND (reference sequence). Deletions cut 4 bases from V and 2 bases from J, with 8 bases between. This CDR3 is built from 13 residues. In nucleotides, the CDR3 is TGTGCCAGTAGTAGGATGGTAAACTATGGCTACACCTCC. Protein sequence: CASSRMVNYGYTS.

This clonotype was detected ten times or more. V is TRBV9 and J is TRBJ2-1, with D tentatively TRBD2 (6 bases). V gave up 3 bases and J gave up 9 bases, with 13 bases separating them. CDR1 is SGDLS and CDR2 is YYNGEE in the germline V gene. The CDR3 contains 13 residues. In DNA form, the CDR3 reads TGTGCCAGCAGCGGGGGACTCCGGGGTGAGCAGTTCTTC. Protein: CASSGGLRGEQFF.

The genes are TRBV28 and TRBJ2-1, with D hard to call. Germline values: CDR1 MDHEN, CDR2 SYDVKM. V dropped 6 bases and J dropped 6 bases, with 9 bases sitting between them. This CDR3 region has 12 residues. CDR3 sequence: CASSEVVNEQFF. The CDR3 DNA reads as TGTGCCAGCAGCGAAGTTGTCAATGAGCAGTTCTTC.

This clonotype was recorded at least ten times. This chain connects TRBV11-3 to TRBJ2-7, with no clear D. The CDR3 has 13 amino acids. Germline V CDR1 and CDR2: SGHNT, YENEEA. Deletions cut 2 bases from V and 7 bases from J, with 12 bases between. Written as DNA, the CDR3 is TGTGCCAGCAGCTTATCCAGAACTCAGGAGCAGTACTTC. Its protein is CASSLSRTQEQYF.

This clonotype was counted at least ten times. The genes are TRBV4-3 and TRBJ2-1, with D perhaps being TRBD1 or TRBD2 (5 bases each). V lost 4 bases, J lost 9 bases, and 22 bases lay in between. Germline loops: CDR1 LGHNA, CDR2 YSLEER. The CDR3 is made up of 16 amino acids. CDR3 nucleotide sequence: TGCGCCAGCAGCCCTAGCTCCAGGACCAGGGCCACTGAGCAGTTCTTC. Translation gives CASSPSSRTRATEQFF.

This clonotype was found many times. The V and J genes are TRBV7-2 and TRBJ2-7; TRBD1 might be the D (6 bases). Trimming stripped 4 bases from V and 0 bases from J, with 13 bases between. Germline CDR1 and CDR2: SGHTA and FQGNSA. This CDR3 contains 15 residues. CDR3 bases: TGTGCCAGCAGCTGGCGGACAGCCCTCTCCTACGAGCAGTACTTC. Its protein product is CASSWRTALSYEQYF.

The CDR3 nucleotides are TGTGGAACCAGGGGACCGGGCAAAAACATTCAGTACTTC. The encoded protein is CGTRGPGKNIQYF. The chain recombines TRBV6-6 with TRBJ2-4; tentative D call: TRBD1 (6 bases). Germline CDR1 and CDR2: MNHNY and SVGAGI (reference sequence). The CDR3 has 13 amino acids.

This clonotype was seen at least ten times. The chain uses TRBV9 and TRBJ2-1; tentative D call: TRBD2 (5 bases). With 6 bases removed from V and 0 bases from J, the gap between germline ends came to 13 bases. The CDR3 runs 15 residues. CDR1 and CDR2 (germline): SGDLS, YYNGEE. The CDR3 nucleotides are TGTGCCAGCACCGCAGCGGCTAGCTCCTACAATGAGCAGTTCTTC. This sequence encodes CASTAAASSYNEQFF.

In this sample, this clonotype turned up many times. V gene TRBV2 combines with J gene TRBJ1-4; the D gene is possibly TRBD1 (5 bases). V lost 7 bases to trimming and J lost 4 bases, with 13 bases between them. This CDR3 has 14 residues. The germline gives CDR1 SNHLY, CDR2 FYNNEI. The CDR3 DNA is TGTGCCAGCAACCCAAGGGGCAGTAATGAAAAACTGTTTTTT. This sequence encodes CASNPRGSNEKLFF.